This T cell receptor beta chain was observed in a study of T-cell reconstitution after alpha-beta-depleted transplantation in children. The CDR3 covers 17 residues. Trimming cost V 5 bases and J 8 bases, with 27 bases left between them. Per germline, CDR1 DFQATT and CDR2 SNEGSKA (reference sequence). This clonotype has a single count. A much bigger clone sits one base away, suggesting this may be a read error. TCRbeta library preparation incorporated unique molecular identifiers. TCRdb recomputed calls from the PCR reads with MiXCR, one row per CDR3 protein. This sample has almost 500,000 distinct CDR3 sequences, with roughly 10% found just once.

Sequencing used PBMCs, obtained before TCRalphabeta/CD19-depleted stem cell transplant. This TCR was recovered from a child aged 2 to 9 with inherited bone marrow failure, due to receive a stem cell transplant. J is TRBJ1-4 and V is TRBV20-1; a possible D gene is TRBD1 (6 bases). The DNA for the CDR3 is TGCAGTGCTCCCCACGTGAAGAGGGGGGCACGCAGGGAAAAACTGTTTTTT. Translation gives CSAPHVKRGARREKLFF.